The 10 T cell receptor beta chains given below trace back to one sample, sequenced in a study of cytomegalovirus exposure and HLA in healthy donors. With 60 Vbeta and 13 Jbeta primers, the PCR was carried out. Using immunoSEQ multiplex PCR, the repertoire was profiled, and TCRdb retains in-frame clones only, with some absent. This sample has 130,000 to 150,000 clones; over 80% occur once, and the top ten carry 2.5% to 3%. The specimen was PBMCs. All receptors derive from a woman aged 25 to 39 in good health and CMV-seronegative.

This clone was picked up one time. This sequence joins TRBV27 and TRBJ1-5, with 7 nucleotides matching TRBD1. The CDR3 contains 13 residues. The V and J ends lost 3 bases and 7 bases, in that order; junction bases with no gene match: 3. Germline values: CDR1 MNHEY, CDR2 SMNVEV (reference sequence). In DNA form, the CDR3 reads TGTGCCAGCAGTTTTCAGGGGGAACAGCCCCAGCATTTT. Amino acid sequence: CASSFQGEQPQHF.

In its sample, this clone was seen a few times. The DNA for the CDR3 is TGTGCCAGCGGGCAGGGCCCCTACAATGAGCAGTTCTTC. Protein: CASGQGPYNEQFF. The rearrangement uses TRBV11-3 and TRBJ2-1; a possible D gene is TRBD1 (5 bases). This CDR3 contains 13 residues. Trimming left V 8 bases short and J 2 bases short, with 10 bases between. Germline loops: CDR1 SGHNT, CDR2 YENEEA.

This chain uses TRBV19 with TRBJ1-2; D is possibly TRBD1 (6 bases). CDR1 and CDR2 (germline): LNHDA, SQIVND (reference sequence). With 8 bases removed from V and 5 bases from J, the gap between germline ends came to 12 bases. CDR3 length equals 12 residues. The chain's CDR3 is CASYKDRYGYTF. The DNA of the CDR3 is TGTGCCAGTTATAAGGACAGATATGGCTACACCTTC.

J is TRBJ2-2 and V is TRBV4-3, with TRBD2 matching over 9 bases. Germline loops: CDR1 LGHNA, CDR2 YSLEER. With V trimmed by 6 bases and J by 5 bases, 13 bases remained unmatched. The CDR3 length is 17 residues. CDR3 protein: CASSAGWRGGQTGELFF. The CDR3 DNA reads as TGCGCCAGCAGTGCAGGTTGGCGGGGGGGCCAAACCGGGGAGCTGTTTTTT.

This chain connects TRBV5-4 to TRBJ2-1; 10 positions agree with TRBD2. This CDR3 has 16 residues. CDR1 is SGHNT and CDR2 is YYREEE in the germline V gene (reference sequence). J gave up 4 bases and V 0 bases, and 4 bases lay outside the gene matches. The CDR3 sequence is CASSLGTSGPYNEQFF. The CDR3 nucleotides read TGTGCCAGCAGCTTGGGGACTAGCGGTCCTTACAATGAGCAGTTCTTC.

V gene TRBV5-1 combines with J gene TRBJ2-5, with 12 bases identical to TRBD2. Trimming at V came to 4 bases and at J to 5 bases, leaving 15 bases not matched to a gene. Germline assignment: CDR1 SGHRS and CDR2 YFSETQ. The CDR3 loop spans 18 amino acids. The CDR3 DNA reads as TGCGCCAGCAGCCACCCATCCCCTAGCGGGAGGGCCGGGGAGACCCAGTACTTC. Its protein product is CASSHPSPSGRAGETQYF.

The chain combines TRBV29-1 with TRBJ1-1; 7 positions match TRBD1. The V segment lost 7 bases and the J segment 0 bases; nucleotides outside the gene matches: 2. CDR3 size: 12 residues. CDR1 is SQVTM, CDR2 ANQGSEA, per germline. The CDR3, as DNA: TGCAGCGCCGGACAGGTGAACACTGAAGCTTTCTTT. Amino acids: CSAGQVNTEAFF.

Here the CDR3 reads CASSYGRTQETQYF. For the CDR3, the DNA is TGTGCCAGCAGTTACGGGCGGACTCAAGAGACCCAGTACTTC. J is TRBJ2-5 and V is TRBV6-5, with D possibly being TRBD2 (5 bases). The CDR3 loop spans 14 amino acids. Germline lookup yields CDR1 MNHEY and CDR2 SVGAGI. V lost 2 bases and J 2 bases, leaving 9 bases between the germline ends.

The chain employs TRBV5-8 and TRBJ2-7; TRBD2 aligns across 7 bases. The J segment lost 5 bases and the V segment lost 0 bases, leaving 5 bases of the junction unmatched. The germline V gene encodes CDR1 SGHTS and CDR2 YDEGEE. The CDR3 loop spans 14 amino acids. The CDR3: CASSLVGRPHEQYF. CDR3 coding DNA: TGTGCCAGCAGCTTGGTCGGGAGGCCCCACGAGCAGTACTTC.

The chain joins TRBV5-1 to TRBJ2-3; 10 positions match TRBD1. J lost 5 bases, V lost 4 bases, and 7 bases had no gene match. The germline V gene encodes CDR1 SGHRS and CDR2 YFSETQ. The CDR3 length is 15 residues. The CDR3 region is CASSRGQGWVDTQYF. CDR3 nucleotides: TGCGCCAGCAGCCGGGGACAGGGGTGGGTAGATACGCAGTATTTT.